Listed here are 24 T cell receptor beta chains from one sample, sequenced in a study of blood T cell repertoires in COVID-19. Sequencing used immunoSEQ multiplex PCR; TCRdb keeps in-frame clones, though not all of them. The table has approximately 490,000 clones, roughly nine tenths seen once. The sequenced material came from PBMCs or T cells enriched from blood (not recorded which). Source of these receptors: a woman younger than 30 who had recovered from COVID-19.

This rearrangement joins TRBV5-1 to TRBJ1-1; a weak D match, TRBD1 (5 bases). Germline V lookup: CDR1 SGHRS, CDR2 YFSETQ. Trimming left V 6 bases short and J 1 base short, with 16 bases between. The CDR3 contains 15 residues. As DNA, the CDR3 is TGCGCCAGCACCCTCATGCCCCAGGGGAACACTGAAGCTTTCTTT. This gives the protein CASTLMPQGNTEAFF.

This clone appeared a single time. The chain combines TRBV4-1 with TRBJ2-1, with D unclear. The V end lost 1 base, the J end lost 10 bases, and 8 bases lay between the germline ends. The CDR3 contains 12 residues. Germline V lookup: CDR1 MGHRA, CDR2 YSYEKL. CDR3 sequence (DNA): TGCGCCAGCAGCCAAGGAGGTCTGGAGCAGTTCTTC. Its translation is CASSQGGLEQFF.

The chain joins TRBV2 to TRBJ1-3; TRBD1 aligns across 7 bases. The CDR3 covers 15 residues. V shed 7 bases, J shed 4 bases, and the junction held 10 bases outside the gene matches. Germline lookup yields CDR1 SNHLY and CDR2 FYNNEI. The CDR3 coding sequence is TGTGCCAGCACTATTCAGGGGGAAGCAGGAAACACCATATATTTT. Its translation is CASTIQGEAGNTIYF.

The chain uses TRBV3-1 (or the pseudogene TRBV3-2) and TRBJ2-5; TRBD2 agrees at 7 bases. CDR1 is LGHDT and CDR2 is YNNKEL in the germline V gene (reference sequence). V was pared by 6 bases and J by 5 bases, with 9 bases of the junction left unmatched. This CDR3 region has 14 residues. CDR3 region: CASSHGGIGETQYF. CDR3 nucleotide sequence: TGTGCCAGCAGTCACGGGGGGATCGGGGAGACCCAGTACTTC.

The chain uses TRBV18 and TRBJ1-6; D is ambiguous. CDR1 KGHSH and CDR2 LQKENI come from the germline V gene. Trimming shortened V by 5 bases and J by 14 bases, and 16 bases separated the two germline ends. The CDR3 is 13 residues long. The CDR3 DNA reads TGTGCCAGCTCAAAGGACCCTTGGGAGGCCCTCCACTTT. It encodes CASSKDPWEALHF.

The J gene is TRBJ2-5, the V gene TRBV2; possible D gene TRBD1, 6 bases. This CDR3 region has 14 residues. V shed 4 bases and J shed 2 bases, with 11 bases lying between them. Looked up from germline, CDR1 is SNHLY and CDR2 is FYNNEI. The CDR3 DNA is TGTGCCAGCAGTGTCTACAGGGAGCAAGAGACCCAGTACTTC. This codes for CASSVYREQETQYF.

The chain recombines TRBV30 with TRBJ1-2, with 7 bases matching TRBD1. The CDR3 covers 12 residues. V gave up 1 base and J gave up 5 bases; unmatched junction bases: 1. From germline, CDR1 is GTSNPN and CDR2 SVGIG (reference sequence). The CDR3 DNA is TGTGCCTGGAGTGCAGGGGGGTATGGCTACACCTTC. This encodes CAWSAGGYGYTF.

CDR3 sequence reads: CASSRTSGGGNTQYF. CDR3 nucleotides: TGTGCCAGCAGTCGGACTAGCGGGGGGGGAAATACGCAGTATTTT. V usage is TRBV7-2 and J usage is TRBJ2-3; 15 nucleotides align to TRBD2. CDR3 length: 15 amino acids. Germline assignment: CDR1 SGHTA and CDR2 FQGNSA. Trimming at V came to 6 bases and at J to 7 bases, leaving 5 bases not matched to a gene. Together with reference TRBV7-2 and TRBJ2-3, the CDR3 gives the full variable domain: GAGVSQSPSNKVTEKGKDVELRCDPISGHTALYWYRQSLGQGLEFLIYFQGNSAPDKSGLPSDRFSAERTGGSVSTLTIQRTQQEDSAVYLCASSRTSGGGNTQYFGPGTRLTVL.

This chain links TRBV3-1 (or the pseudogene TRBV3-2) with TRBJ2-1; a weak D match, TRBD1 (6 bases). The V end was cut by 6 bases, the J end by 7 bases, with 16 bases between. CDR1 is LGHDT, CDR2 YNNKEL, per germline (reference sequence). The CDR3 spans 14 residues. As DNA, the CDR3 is TGTGCCAGCAGGGGACACGCAAAGGGGAATGAGCAGTTCTTC. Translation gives CASRGHAKGNEQFF.

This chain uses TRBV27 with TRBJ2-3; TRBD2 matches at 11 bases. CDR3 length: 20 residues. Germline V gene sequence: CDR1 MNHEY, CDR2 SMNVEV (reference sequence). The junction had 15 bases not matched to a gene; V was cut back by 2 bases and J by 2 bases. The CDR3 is CASSLRYVAGGLLLTDTQYF. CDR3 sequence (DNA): TGTGCCAGCAGTTTAAGGTATGTAGCGGGGGGGCTCCTGCTCACAGATACGCAGTATTTT.

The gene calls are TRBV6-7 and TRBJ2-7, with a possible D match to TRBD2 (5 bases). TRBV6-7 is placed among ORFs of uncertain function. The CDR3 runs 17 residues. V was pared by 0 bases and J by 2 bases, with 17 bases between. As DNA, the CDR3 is TGTGCCAGCAGTTACTCCCTTGCGGCATCCGGGGCCTACGAGCAGTACTTC. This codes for CASSYSLAASGAYEQYF.

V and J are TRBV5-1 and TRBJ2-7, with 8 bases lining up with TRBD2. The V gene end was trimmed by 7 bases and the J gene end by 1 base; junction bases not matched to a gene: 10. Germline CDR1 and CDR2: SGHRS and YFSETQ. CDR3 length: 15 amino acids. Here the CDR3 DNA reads TGCGCCAGCTCCCCCGGGGGGGGGAGGTCCTACGAGCAGTACTTC. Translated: CASSPGGGRSYEQYF.

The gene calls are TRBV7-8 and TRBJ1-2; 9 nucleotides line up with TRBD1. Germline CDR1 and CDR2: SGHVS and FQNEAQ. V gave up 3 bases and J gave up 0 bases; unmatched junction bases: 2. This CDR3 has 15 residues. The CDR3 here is CASSFGQGTNYGYTF. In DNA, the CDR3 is TGTGCCAGCAGCTTCGGACAGGGGACTAACTATGGCTACACCTTC.

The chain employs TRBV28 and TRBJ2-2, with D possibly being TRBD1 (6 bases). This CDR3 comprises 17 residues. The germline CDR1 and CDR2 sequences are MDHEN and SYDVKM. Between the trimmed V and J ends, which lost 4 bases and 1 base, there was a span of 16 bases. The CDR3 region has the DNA TGTGCCAGCAGTTCCCCTTGGATAGGGGGGAACACCGGGGAGCTGTTTTTT. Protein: CASSSPWIGGNTGELFF. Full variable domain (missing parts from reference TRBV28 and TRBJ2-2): DVKVTQSSRYLVKRTGEKVFLECVQDMDHENMFWYRQDPGLGLRLIYFSYDVKMKEKGDIPEGYSVSREKKERFSLILESASTNQTSMYLCASSSPWIGGNTGELFFGEGSRLTVL.

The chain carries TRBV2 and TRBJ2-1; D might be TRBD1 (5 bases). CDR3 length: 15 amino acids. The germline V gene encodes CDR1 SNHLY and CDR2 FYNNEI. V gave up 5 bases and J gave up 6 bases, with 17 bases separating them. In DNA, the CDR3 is TGTGCCAGCAGTCTGGAGACAGATGTTCTCAATGAGCAGTTCTTC. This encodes CASSLETDVLNEQFF.

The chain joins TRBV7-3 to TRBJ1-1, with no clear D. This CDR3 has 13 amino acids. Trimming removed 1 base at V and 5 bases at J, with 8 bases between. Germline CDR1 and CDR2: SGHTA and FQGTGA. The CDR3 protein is CASSLSPGTEAFF. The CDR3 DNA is TGTGCCAGCAGCTTAAGTCCGGGGACTGAAGCTTTCTTT. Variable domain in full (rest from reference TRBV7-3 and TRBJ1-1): GAGVSQTPSNKVTEKGKYVELRCDPISGHTALYWYRQSLGQGPEFLIYFQGTGAADDSGLPNDRFFAVRPEGSVSTLKIQRTERGDSAVYLCASSLSPGTEAFFGQGTRLTVV.

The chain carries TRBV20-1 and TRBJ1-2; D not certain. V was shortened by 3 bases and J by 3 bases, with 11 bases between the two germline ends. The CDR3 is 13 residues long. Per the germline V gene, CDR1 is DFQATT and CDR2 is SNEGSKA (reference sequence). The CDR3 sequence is CSASRVEDYGYTF. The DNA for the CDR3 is TGCAGTGCTAGTCGGGTTGAAGACTATGGCTACACCTTC.

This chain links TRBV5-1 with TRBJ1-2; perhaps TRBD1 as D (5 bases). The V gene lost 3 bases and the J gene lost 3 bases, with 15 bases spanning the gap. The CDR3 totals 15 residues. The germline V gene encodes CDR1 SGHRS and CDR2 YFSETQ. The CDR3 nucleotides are TGCGCCAGCAGCTCCTATGCCGGACAAGACTATGGCTACACCTTC. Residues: CASSSYAGQDYGYTF.

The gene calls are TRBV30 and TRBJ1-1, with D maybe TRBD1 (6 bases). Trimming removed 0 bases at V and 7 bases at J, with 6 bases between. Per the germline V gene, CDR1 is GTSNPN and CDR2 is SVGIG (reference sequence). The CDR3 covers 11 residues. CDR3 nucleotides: TGTGCCTGGAGTGTACAGGGTGAAGCTTTCTTT. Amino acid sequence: CAWSVQGEAFF.

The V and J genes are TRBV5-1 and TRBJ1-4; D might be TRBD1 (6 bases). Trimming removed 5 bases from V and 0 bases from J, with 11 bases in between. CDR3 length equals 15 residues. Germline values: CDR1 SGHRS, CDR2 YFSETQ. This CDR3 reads CASRPGQSTNEKLFF. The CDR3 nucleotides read TGCGCCAGCAGGCCTGGACAGTCAACTAATGAAAAACTGTTTTTT.

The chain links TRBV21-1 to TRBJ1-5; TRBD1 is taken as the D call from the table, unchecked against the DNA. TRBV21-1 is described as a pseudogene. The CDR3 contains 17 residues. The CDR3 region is CASSKASRFYSNQPQHF. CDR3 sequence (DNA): TGTGCCAGCAGCAAGGCCAGCAGGTTTTATAGCAATCAGCCCCAGCATTTT.

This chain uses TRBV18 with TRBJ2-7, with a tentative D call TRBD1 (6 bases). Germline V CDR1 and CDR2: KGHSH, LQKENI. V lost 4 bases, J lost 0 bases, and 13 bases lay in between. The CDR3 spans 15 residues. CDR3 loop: CASSLDRVSSYEQYF. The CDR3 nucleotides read TGTGCCAGCTCACTGGACAGAGTGAGCTCCTACGAGCAGTACTTC.

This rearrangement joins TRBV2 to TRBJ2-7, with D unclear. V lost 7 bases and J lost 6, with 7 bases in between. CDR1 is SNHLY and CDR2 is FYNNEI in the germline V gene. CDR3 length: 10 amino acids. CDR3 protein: CASKLSEQYF. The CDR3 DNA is TGTGCCAGCAAGCTCTCCGAGCAGTACTTC. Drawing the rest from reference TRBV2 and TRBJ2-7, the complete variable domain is EPEVTQTPSHQVTQMGQEVILRCVPISNHLYFYWYRQILGQKVEFLVSFYNNEISEKSEIFDDQFSVERPDGSNFTLKIRSTKLEDSAMYFCASKLSEQYFGPGTRLTVT.

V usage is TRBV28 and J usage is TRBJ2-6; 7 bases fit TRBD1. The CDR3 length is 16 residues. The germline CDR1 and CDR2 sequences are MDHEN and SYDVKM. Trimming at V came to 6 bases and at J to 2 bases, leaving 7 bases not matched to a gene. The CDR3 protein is CASRGGELPGANVLTF. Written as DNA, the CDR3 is TGTGCCAGCAGAGGGGGCGAACTCCCTGGGGCCAACGTCCTGACTTTC.